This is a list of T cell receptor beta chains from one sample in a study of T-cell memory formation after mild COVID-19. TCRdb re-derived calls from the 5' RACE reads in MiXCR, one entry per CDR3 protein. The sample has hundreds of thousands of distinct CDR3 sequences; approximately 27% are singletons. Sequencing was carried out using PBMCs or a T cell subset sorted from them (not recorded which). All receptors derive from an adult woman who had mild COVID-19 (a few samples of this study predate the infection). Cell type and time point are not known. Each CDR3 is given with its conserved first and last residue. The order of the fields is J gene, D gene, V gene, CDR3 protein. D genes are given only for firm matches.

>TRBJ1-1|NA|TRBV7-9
CASSAPGQGAFF
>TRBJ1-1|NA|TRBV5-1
CASSIFTGNTEAFF
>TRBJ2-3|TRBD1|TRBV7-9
CASSLGQSTDTQYF
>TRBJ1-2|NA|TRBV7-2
CASSSTAGGHGYTF
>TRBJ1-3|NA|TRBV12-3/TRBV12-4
CASRGASSGNTIYF
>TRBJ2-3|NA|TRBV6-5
CASSYSSREEGDTQYF
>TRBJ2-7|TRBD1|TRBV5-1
CASSYTGGNYEQYF
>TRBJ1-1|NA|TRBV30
CAWSPHPITGHPVSTEAFF
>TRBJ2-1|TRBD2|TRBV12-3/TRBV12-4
CASSLQGLAGSSYNEQFF
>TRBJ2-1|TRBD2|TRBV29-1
CSGAGGSSYNEQFF
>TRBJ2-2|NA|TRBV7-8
CASSLVGPTRDTGELFF
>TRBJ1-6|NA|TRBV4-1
CASSQDRQYNSPLHF
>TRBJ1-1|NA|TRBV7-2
CASSFYSQVEAFF
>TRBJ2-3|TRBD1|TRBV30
CAWSSGQYSTDTQYF
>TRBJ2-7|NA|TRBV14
CASSHRGIYEQYF
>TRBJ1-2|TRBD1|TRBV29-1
CSDRQGDGYTF
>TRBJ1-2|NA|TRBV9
CASSVGQEWYGYTF
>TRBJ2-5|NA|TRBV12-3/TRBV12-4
CASSLGQAVSLAQYF